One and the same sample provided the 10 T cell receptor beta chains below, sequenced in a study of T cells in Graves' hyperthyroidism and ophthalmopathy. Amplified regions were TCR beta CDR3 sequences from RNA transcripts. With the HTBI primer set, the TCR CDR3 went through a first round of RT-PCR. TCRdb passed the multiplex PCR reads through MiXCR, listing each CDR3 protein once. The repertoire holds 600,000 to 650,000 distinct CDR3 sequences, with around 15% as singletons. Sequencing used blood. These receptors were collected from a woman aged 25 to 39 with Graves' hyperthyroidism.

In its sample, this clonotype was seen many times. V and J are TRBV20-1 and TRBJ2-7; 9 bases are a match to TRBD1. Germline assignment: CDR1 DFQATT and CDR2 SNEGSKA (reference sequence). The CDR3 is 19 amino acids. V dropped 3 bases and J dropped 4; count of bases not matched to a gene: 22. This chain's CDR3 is CSARDRGKVVLVQSYEQYF. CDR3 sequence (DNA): TGCAGTGCTAGGGACAGGGGAAAAGTCGTTCTGGTCCAATCATACGAGCAGTACTTC.

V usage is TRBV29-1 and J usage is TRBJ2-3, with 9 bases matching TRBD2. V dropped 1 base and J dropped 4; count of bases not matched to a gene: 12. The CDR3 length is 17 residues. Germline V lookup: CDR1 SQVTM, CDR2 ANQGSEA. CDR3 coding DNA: TGCAGCGTTGAAGGGAGCTTAGCGGGAGTGGGTTCAGATACGCAGTATTTT. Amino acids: CSVEGSLAGVGSDTQYF.

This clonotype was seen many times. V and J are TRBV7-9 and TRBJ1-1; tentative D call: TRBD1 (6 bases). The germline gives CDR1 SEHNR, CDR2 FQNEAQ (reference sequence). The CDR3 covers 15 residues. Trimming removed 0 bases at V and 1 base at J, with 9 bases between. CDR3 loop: CASSLAGTPNTEAFF. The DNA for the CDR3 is TGTGCCAGCAGCTTAGCGGGGACACCGAACACTGAAGCTTTCTTT.

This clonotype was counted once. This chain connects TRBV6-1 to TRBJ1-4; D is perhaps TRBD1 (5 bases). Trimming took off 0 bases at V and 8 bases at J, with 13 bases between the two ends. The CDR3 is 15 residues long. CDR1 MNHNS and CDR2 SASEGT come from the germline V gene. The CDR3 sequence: CASSEARGVGEKLFF. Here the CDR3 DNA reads TGTGCCAGCAGTGAAGCGCGAGGGGTTGGGGAAAAACTGTTTTTT.

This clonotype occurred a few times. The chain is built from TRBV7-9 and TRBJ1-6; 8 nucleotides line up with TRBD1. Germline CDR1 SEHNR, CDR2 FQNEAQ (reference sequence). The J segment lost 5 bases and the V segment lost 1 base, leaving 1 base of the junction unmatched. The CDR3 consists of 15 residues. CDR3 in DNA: TGTGCCAGCAGCTTAGAACAGGGGGATAATTCACCCCTCCACTTT. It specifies CASSLEQGDNSPLHF.

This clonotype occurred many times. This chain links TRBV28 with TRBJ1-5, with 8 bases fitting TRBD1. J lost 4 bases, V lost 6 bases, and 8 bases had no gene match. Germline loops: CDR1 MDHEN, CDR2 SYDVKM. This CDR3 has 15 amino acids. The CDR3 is CASRDRAVRNQPQHF. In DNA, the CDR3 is TGTGCCAGCAGGGACAGGGCGGTGAGGAATCAGCCCCAGCATTTT.

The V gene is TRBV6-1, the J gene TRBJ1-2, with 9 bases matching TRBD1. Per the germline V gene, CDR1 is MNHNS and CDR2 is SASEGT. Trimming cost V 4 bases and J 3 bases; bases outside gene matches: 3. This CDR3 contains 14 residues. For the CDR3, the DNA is TGTGCCAGCAGTGCATGGACAGGGGACTATGGCTACACCTTC. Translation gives CASSAWTGDYGYTF.

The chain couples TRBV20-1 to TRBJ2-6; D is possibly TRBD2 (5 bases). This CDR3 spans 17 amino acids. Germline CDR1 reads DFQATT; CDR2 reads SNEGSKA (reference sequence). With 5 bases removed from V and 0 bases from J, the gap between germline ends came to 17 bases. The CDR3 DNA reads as TGCAGTGCTGAGGAGCCCGGACTTCTCTCTGGGGCCAACGTCCTGACTTTC. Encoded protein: CSAEEPGLLSGANVLTF.

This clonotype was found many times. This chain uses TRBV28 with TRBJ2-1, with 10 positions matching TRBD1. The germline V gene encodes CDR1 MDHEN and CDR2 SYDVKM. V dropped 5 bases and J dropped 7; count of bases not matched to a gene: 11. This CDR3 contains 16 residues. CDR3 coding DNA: TGTGCCAGCAGTCCTCCTCGTGACAGGGGGCCAAATGAGCAGTTCTTC. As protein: CASSPPRDRGPNEQFF.

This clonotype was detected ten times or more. The CDR3 coding sequence is TGTGCCAGCAGTTCTTCAGGAAAAGACGGCTACACCTTC. This sequence encodes CASSSSGKDGYTF. The gene calls are TRBV27 and TRBJ1-2; no definite D call. V lost 4 bases to trimming and J lost 8 bases, with 14 bases between them. Per the germline V gene, CDR1 is MNHEY and CDR2 is SMNVEV (reference sequence). The CDR3 sequence is 13 residues long.